This record concerns one T cell receptor beta chain sequence. This entry is derived from a study of blood T cell repertoires in COVID-19. Using immunoSEQ multiplex PCR, the repertoire was profiled, and TCRdb retains in-frame clones only, with some absent. The data contain 150,000 or so clones, about 93% of them singletons. In germline, CDR1 is MNHEY, CDR2 SMNVEV (reference sequence). V lost 4 bases and J lost 2; bases outside the gene matches: 12. CDR3 size: 18 residues. Sequences were obtained from peripheral blood. The receptor comes from a woman aged 45-60 years with acute or convalescent COVID-19. V is TRBV27 and J is TRBJ2-1, with TRBD2 matching 9 bases. The CDR3 spells CASSSIETGLATYNEQFF. CDR3 nucleotide sequence: TGTGCCAGCAGTTCCATCGAAACGGGACTAGCCACCTACAATGAGCAGTTCTTC.